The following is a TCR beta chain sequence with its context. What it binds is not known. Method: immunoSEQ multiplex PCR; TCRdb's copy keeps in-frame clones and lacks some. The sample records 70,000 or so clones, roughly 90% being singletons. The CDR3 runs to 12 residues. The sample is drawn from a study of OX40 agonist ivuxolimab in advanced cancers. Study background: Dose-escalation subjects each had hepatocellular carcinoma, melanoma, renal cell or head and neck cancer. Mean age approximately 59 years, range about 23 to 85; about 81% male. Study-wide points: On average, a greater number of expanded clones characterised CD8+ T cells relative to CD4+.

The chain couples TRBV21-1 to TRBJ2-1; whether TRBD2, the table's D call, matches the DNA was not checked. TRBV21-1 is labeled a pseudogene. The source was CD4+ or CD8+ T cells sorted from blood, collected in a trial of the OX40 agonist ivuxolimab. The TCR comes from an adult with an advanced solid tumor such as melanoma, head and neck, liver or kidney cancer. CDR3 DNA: TGTGCCAGCAGACCAGCGGGAGTTGAGCAGTTCTTC. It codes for CASRPAGVEQFF.